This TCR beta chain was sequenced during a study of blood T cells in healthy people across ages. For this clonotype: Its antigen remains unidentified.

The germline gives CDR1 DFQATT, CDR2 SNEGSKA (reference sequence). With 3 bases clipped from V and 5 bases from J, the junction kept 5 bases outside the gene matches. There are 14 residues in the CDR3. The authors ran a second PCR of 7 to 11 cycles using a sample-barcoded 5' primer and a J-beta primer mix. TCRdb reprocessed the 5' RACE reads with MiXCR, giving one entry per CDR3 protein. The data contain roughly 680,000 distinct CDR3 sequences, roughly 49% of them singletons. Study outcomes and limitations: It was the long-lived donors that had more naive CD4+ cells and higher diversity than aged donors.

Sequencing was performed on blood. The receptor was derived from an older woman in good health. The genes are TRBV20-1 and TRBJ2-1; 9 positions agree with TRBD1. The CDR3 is CSARTGGKDNEQFF. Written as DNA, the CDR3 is TGCAGTGCTAGGACAGGGGGTAAAGACAATGAGCAGTTCTTC.